The clone carrying this T cell receptor (beta chain) was observed at least ten times. This sample stems from a study of breast tumors, draining lymph nodes, adjacent tissues. TCRdb itself ran the multiplex PCR reads through MiXCR, one entry per CDR3 protein. The data show about 110,000 distinct CDR3 sequences, about 29% seen once. The lymph nodes were axillary draining lymph nodes from breast cancer patients. CDR3 length: 12 residues. The germline V and J ends were trimmed by 8 bases and 4 bases, with 11 bases remaining between them. The clonotype comes from a female donor with breast cancer. Some clones in this sample may be carry-over from other donors' samples. The chain employs TRBV12-3 or TRBV12-4 and TRBJ2-5; D call uncertain. Sequencing was carried out using axillary lymph node tissue. Here the CDR3 DNA reads TGTGCCAGCTCGGGCGTAGGAGAGACCCAGTACTTC. Amino acids: CASSGVGETQYF.